A single T cell receptor (beta chain) is shown here with its context. This entry belongs to a study of cytomegalovirus exposure and HLA in healthy donors. Whole-study context: Within the Caucasian-associated ancestry cluster were approximately 77% of the approximately 390 genotyped donors.

Primers for the PCR totalled 60 Vbeta and 13 Jbeta. Sequencing was performed with immunoSEQ multiplex PCR; in TCRdb, only in-frame clones are kept and a portion is missing. The table records under 300,000 clones, about nine tenths of them present only once. This CDR3 comprises 15 residues. Germline V gene lookup returns CDR1 MNHEY and CDR2 SVGAGI. The J segment lost 2 bases and the V segment lost 2 bases, leaving 6 bases of the junction unmatched. The TCR sequence derives from a middle-aged man in good health and CMV-seropositive. The chain combines TRBV6-5 with TRBJ2-7; TRBD2 matches 7 bases. The sample was PBMCs. The CDR3 loop reads CASSYDRGETYEQYF. The CDR3 DNA reads TGTGCCAGCAGTTACGATCGGGGGGAGACCTACGAGCAGTACTTC.